Listed below are T cell receptor beta chains from one sample, sequenced in a study of cytomegalovirus exposure and HLA in healthy donors. Generated by immunoSEQ multiplex PCR, the TCRdb table keeps only in-frame clones and is missing some. The sample has over 150,000 clones, about 86% seen once. Sequencing was done on a sample of PBMCs. These receptors were obtained from a woman in her twenties or thirties in good health and CMV-seronegative. The conserved cysteine and the conserved F or W are not part of the CDR3 here.

TRBV9 13 ASSVEGRGNTEAF
TRBV18 12 ASSPDRFNQPQH
TRBV5-6 16 ASSLEAGGQFRTGELF
TRBV6-1 9 ASFYNYGYT
TRBV5-6 14 ASTPGTGGASYEQY
TRBV12-5 7 ASGWAGH
TRBV27 12 ASSSPGQQETQY
TRBV11-2 13 ASSLNGGGAGEQY
TRBV1 19 TSSQEPGLRLRVVSYNEQF
TRBV27 14 ASRPPRRGPNTEAF
TRBV15 12 ATSLRRDYNEQF
TRBV4-3 11 ASSRTYREGLF
TRBV20-1 9 SASPQGPLH
TRBV7-2 12 ASSFLDRNYGYT
TRBV5-1 13 ASSGTGTGVDEQF
TRBV9 13 ASSENPGTSYEQY
TRBV7-2 13 ASSLELAGGSEKY
TRBV6-1 11 ASIRGHIDEQY
TRBV18 13 ASRAGGNLYNEQF
TRBV5-1 13 ASSWGSGGGYEQY
TRBV7-9 14 SSSTHPGGINEKLF
TRBV28 12 AGASTADNQPQH
TRBV25-1 10 ASSLSWETQY
TRBV4-3 18 ASSQEKSGLATTSYNEQF
TRBV9 12 ASSSDRTSYEQY
TRBV7-2 13 ASWVLGAMNTEAF
TRBV5-1 15 ASSFGTSGGGTDTQY
TRBV5-6 11 ASRTTVESIQY
TRBV6-1 14 ASSETPGGPPHGYT
TRBV4-3 11 ASSQGRVYEQF
TRBV4-2 16 ASSQGTNGKLTTYEQY
TRBV27 10 ASSQYNHEQF